The 9 T cell receptor beta chains listed next were all sequenced from one sample in a study of T cells in women clearing cervical HPV infection. TCRdb's copy holds only in-frame clones and misses some; the assay was immunoSEQ multiplex PCR. The sample spans about 22,000 clones; the ten largest clones claim roughly 3.5%. Sequencing was carried out using blood buffy coat. All receptors come from a woman aged 18 to 69 with a cervical HPV16 infection that either progressed to CIN3+ or cleared (not recorded which).

Regarding this clone: The sequenced fragment ends 3 residues before the CDR3 boundary, so the rest is inferred from the germline J gene. The V call is TRBV19, the J call TRBJ1-1; possible D gene TRBD1, 5 bases. V lost 7 bases, J lost 3 bases, and 12 bases lay in between. The CDR3 runs to 13 residues. The germline gives CDR1 LNHDA, CDR2 SQIVND (reference sequence). The sequenced CDR3 bases are TGTGCCAGTACCTCAACAGGATACACTGAA. Its translation is CASTSTGYTE. The CDR3, in full, reads CASTSTGYTEAFF. Variable domain in full (rest from reference TRBV19 and TRBJ1-1): DGGITQSPKYLFRKEGQNVTLSCEQNLNHDAMYWYRQDPGQGLRLIYYSQIVNDFQKGDIAEGYSVSREKKESFPLTVTSAQKNPTAFYLCASTSTGYTEAFFGQGTRLTVV.

Concerning this clone: The CDR3 goes on 3 residues after the read ends, and that part is filled in from the germline J gene. The chain joins TRBV20-1 to TRBJ2-1, with D hard to call. Germline V gives CDR1 DFQATT, CDR2 SNEGSKA (reference sequence). This CDR3 contains 15 residues. Trimming shortened V by 3 bases and J by 7 bases, and 19 bases separated the two germline ends. The sequenced CDR3 bases are TGCAGTGCTAGTTCCCAGCCGGCCGCCGGGAATGAG. Its translation: CSASSQPAAGNE. The whole CDR3 is CSASSQPAAGNEQFF.

Turning to this clone: The read falls 3 residues short of the CDR3 end, and the missing part is taken from the germline J gene. V is TRBV5-4 and J is TRBJ2-3, with D possibly TRBD2 on 6 matching bases. Germline lookup yields CDR1 SGHNT and CDR2 YYREEE (reference sequence). V gave up 2 bases and J gave up 6 bases, with 16 bases separating them. The CDR3 is made up of 15 amino acids. Partial CDR3 DNA: TGTGCCAGCAGCTTCACCCGGGACTCCCTGGATACG. Residues: CASSFTRDSLDT. The CDR3, in full, reads CASSFTRDSLDTQYF.

On this clone: The CDR3 extends 3 residues past the end of the read, so its final part is completed from the germline J gene. The J gene is TRBJ1-3, the V gene TRBV5-1; 8 bases map to TRBD1. Germline V CDR1 and CDR2: SGHRS, YFSETQ. This CDR3 comprises 15 residues. The junction had 7 bases not matched to a gene; V was cut back by 4 bases and J by 4 bases. The CDR3 loop reads CASSPGQGSGNTIYF. The CDR3 DNA, read in part, is TGCGCCAGCAGCCCCGGACAGGGCTCGGGAAACACC.

About this clone: The read ends 3 residues before the CDR3 terminus; that terminus is restored from the germline J gene. This rearrangement joins TRBV20-1 to TRBJ1-1; D remains unclear. Germline V gene data show CDR1 as DFQATT and CDR2 as SNEGSKA (reference sequence). The CDR3 loop spans 12 amino acids. V lost 7 bases to trimming and J lost 5 bases, with 14 bases between them. The CDR3 here is CSGTYSVTEAFF. The sequenced part of the CDR3 DNA is TGCAGTGGCACTTATTCGGTGACTGAA.

A remark on this clone: The sequence runs out 3 residues before the end of the CDR3; the remainder is reconstructed from the germline J gene. The chain employs TRBV14 and TRBJ2-7, with TRBD2 matching 8 bases. The trim removed 3 bases at V and 3 bases at J, leaving 7 bases unmatched. Germline CDR1 and CDR2: SGHDN and FVKESK. This CDR3 is built from 15 residues. The CDR3 spells CASSHYSGRDYEQYF. The DNA read from the CDR3 is TGTGCCAGCAGCCACTACAGCGGGAGAGACTACGAG. The complete variable domain, with remaining parts taken from reference TRBV14 and TRBJ2-7, reads EAGVTQFPSHSVIEKGQTVTLRCDPISGHDNLYWYRRVMGKEIKFLLHFVKESKQDESGMPNNRFLAERTGGTYSTLKVQPAELEDSGVYFCASSHYSGRDYEQYFGPGTRLTVT.

As concerns this clone: The read ends 3 residues early relative to the CDR3; the germline J gene fills the gap. V usage is TRBV2 and J usage is TRBJ2-1; 8 positions agree with TRBD1. The V segment lost 8 bases and the J segment 0 bases; nucleotides outside the gene matches: 3. CDR3 length: 14 amino acids. Looked up from germline, CDR1 is SNHLY and CDR2 is FYNNEI. Here the CDR3 reads CASGGQASYNEQFF. The sequenced CDR3 bases are TGTGCCAGCGGGGGACAGGCCTCCTACAATGAG.

Remarks on this clone: The read ends 3 residues shy of where the CDR3 ends; the end is completed using the germline J gene. The chain uses TRBV5-1 and TRBJ2-7; TRBD1 agrees at 7 bases. The CDR3 runs 13 residues. Per germline, CDR1 SGHRS and CDR2 YFSETQ. V lost 0 bases and J lost 6; bases outside the gene matches: 3. The CDR3: CASSLDTGVEQYF. The sequenced CDR3 bases are TGCGCCAGCAGCTTGGACACAGGGGTCGAG.

As regards this clone: The germline gene is not matched at one end of the junction; a read error may be the cause. Coverage ceases 3 residues before the CDR3 finishes, and the germline J gene fills in the end. The chain carries TRBV4-2 and TRBJ2-3; TRBD2 aligns across 11 bases. The CDR3 sequence is 17 residues long. The V gene's germline CDR1 is LGHNA and CDR2 YNFKEQ. The CDR3 DNA, read in part, is TGCGCCAGCAGCCTCGGGCCGGGACTAGCGGTCACAGATACG. Its translation: CASSLGPGLAVTDT. The full CDR3 protein is CASSLGPGLAVTDTQYF.